Here is one T cell receptor (beta chain) with its context. This sample stems from a study of CD8 T cells in Susac syndrome. This CDR3 is 13 amino acids long. Germline-derived CDR1 and CDR2 are GTSNPN and SVGIG (reference sequence). V was trimmed by 5 bases and J by 6 bases, leaving 11 bases between them. RNA totalling about 0.45 to 1 ug underwent reverse transcription with random hexamers. MiXCR was run by TCRdb on the immunoSEQ multiplex PCR reads, yielding one entry per CDR3 protein. This sample has 250,000 to 350,000 distinct CDR3 sequences, with about 90% found just once. Sequences were obtained from CD4+ T cells from PBMCs. The rearrangement links TRBV30 to TRBJ2-6; tentative D call: TRBD1 (6 bases). The sequence was obtained from a human donor with multiple sclerosis. CDR3 coding DNA: TGTGCCTGGGGACAGTCTTCGGCCAACGTCCTGACTTTC. Residues: CAWGQSSANVLTF.